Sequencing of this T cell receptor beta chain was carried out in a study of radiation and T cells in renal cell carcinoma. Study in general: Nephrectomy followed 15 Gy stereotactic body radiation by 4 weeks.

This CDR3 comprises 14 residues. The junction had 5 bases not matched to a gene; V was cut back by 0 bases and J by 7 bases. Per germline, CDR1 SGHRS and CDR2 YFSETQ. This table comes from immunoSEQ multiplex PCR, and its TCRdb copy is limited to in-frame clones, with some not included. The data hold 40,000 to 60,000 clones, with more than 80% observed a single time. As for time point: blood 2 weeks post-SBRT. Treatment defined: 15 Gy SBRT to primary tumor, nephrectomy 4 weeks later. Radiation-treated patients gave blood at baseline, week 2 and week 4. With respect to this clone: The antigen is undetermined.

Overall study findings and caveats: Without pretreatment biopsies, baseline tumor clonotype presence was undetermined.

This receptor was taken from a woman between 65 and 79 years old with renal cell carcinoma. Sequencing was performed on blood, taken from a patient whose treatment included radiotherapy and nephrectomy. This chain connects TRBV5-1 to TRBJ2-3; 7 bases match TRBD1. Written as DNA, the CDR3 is TGCGCCAGCAGCTTGGAGACAGGGTCATATACGCAGTATTTT. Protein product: CASSLETGSYTQYF.